The 19 T cell receptor beta chains reported below all come from one sample, sequenced in a study of monozygotic twins with cystic fibrosis. This table comes from immunoSEQ multiplex PCR, and its TCRdb copy is limited to in-frame clones, with some not included. This table holds approximately 33,000 clones, over 75% found once. Sequencing was done on a sample of blood. Every receptor here comes from a girl under 10 years old with cystic fibrosis.

The chain couples TRBV5-1 to TRBJ2-5; perhaps TRBD2 as D (6 bases). Trimming took 0 bases from V and 2 from J, leaving 8 bases between them. The germline V gene has CDR1 SGHRS and CDR2 YFSETQ. The CDR3 has 14 residues. CDR3: CASSLVGLQETQYF. CDR3 nucleotides: TGCGCCAGCAGCTTGGTGGGACTTCAAGAGACCCAGTACTTC.

The rearrangement joins TRBV9 to TRBJ2-6; no definite D call. The CDR3 runs 13 residues. V was clipped by 5 bases and J by 1 base, with 4 bases between them. Germline V gene sequence: CDR1 SGDLS, CDR2 YYNGEE. Written as DNA, the CDR3 is TGTGCCAGCAGGGGTTCTGGGGCCAACGTCCTGACTTTC. This gives the protein CASRGSGANVLTF.

The chain combines TRBV5-1 with TRBJ2-7; TRBD1 might be the D (6 bases). Germline-derived CDR1 and CDR2 are SGHRS and YFSETQ. The V and J ends lost 4 bases and 3 bases respectively, with 14 bases between them. This CDR3 is 14 amino acids long. CDR3 residues: CASSPRDTFYEQYF. CDR3 in DNA: TGCGCCAGCAGCCCCCGGGACACGTTCTACGAGCAGTACTTC.

Only a few counts were recorded for this clone. The chain links TRBV21-1 to TRBJ2-3. TRBV21-1 is flagged as a pseudogene. CDR3 length equals 14 residues. CDR3 sequence: CASSSGASTDTQYF. In DNA form, the CDR3 reads TGTGCCAGCAGCTCCGGGGCGAGCACAGATACGCAGTATTTT.

This chain uses TRBV7-2 with TRBJ1-5; tentative D call: TRBD1 (5 bases). Germline V gene lookup returns CDR1 SGHTA and CDR2 FQGNSA. V was cut by 1 base and J by 0 bases, with 7 bases left in between. This CDR3 has 15 residues. This CDR3 is CASSLGQYSNQPQHF. The CDR3 DNA reads TGTGCCAGCAGCTTAGGACAGTATAGCAATCAGCCCCAGCATTTT.

The rearrangement links TRBV10-3 to TRBJ2-3, with D possibly being TRBD1 (6 bases). Germline CDR1 is ENHRY and CDR2 is SYGVKD. The CDR3 runs to 16 residues. Trimming left V 2 bases short and J 2 bases short, with 14 bases between. DNA for the CDR3: TGTGCCATCAGTGAGGGGGACACCCTTCCCACAGATACGCAGTATTTT. This codes for CAISEGDTLPTDTQYF.

The rearrangement uses TRBV7-3 and TRBJ2-2; D is perhaps TRBD1 or TRBD2 (5 bases each). This CDR3 is 16 amino acids long. The V end lost 2 bases, the J end lost 6 bases, and 16 bases lay between the germline ends. The V gene's germline CDR1 is SGHTA and CDR2 FQGTGA. CDR3 DNA: TGTGCCAGCAGCTTAGGTCCCAGCCGAGGGGCCGGGGAGCTGTTTTTT. Its protein product is CASSLGPSRGAGELFF.

J is TRBJ2-7 and V is TRBV7-2; possible D gene TRBD1, 5 bases. The CDR3 sequence is 15 residues long. The germline V gene has CDR1 SGHTA and CDR2 FQGNSA. The V and J ends lost 6 bases and 2 bases respectively, with 17 bases between them. The CDR3 nucleotides read TGTGCCAGCAGGGGTGGGTGGCAGGGCCCCTACGAGCAGTACTTC. It is translated as CASRGGWQGPYEQYF.

This sequence joins TRBV7-2 and TRBJ1-2; D might be TRBD1 (6 bases). Germline V gives CDR1 SGHTA, CDR2 FQGNSA. Trimming removed 2 bases at V and 0 bases at J, with 10 bases between. This CDR3 has 15 amino acids. CDR3 in DNA: TGTGCCAGCAGCTTACAGGGGAAAGCTAACTATGGCTACACCTTC. Translating it yields CASSLQGKANYGYTF.

The J gene is TRBJ1-5, the V gene TRBV2; D is ambiguous. This CDR3 region has 12 residues. Per the germline V gene, CDR1 is SNHLY and CDR2 is FYNNEI. Trimming pared 6 bases from V and 1 base from J, leaving 4 bases between. CDR3 DNA sequence: TGTGCCAGCAGGGACAGCAATCAGCCCCAGCATTTT. Translated, it gives CASRDSNQPQHF.

The chain employs TRBV2 and TRBJ1-5; perhaps TRBD1 as D (6 bases). Trimming pared 4 bases from V and 7 bases from J, leaving 14 bases between. The germline gives CDR1 SNHLY, CDR2 FYNNEI. The CDR3 has 14 residues. The CDR3: CASSGDYRDQPQHF. CDR3 sequence (DNA): TGTGCCAGCAGTGGGGATTACAGGGACCAGCCCCAGCATTTT.

The rearrangement joins TRBV5-1 to TRBJ1-1; 9 nucleotides agree with TRBD1. This CDR3 spans 15 amino acids. Germline V gives CDR1 SGHRS, CDR2 YFSETQ. Trimming cost V 4 bases and J 4 bases; bases outside gene matches: 8. CDR3 in amino acids: CASSIGQGIFTEAFF. The CDR3, as DNA: TGCGCCAGCAGCATAGGACAGGGGATATTCACTGAAGCTTTCTTT.

The chain recombines TRBV6-4 with TRBJ2-3; 11 nucleotides align to TRBD2. CDR1 and CDR2 from the germline V gene are MRHNA and SNTAGT. The CDR3 has 15 residues. The trim removed 0 bases at V and 4 bases at J, leaving 0 bases unmatched. As DNA, the CDR3 is TGTGCCAGCAGTGACTCACTAGCGGGGGCAGATACGCAGTATTTT. Encoded protein: CASSDSLAGADTQYF.

The chain recombines TRBV20-1 with TRBJ2-5; tentative D call: TRBD1 (5 bases). Trimming cost V 5 bases and J 4 bases, with 8 bases left between them. CDR1 and CDR2 from the germline V gene are DFQATT and SNEGSKA (reference sequence). The CDR3 totals 11 residues. The CDR3 DNA reads TGCAGTGCTCCTAGGGGAGAGACCCAGTACTTC. Translation: CSAPRGETQYF.

J is TRBJ2-7 and V is TRBV6-5; D is perhaps TRBD1 (5 bases). The germline V and J ends were trimmed by 4 bases and 4 bases, with 11 bases remaining between them. The germline gives CDR1 MNHEY, CDR2 SVGAGI. This CDR3 comprises 13 residues. The CDR3 DNA follows: TGTGCCAGCAGTTGGAGCGACAGTTACGAGCAGTACTTC. As protein: CASSWSDSYEQYF.

This chain joins TRBV7-9 and TRBJ1-1, with a weak D call TRBD1 (5 bases). Trimming cost V 0 bases and J 5 bases, with 16 bases left between them. The length of the CDR3 is 16 residues. CDR1 is SEHNR and CDR2 is FQNEAQ in the germline V gene (reference sequence). CDR3 sequence reads: CASSLALRGGSTEAFF. CDR3 nucleotide sequence: TGTGCCAGCAGCTTAGCGCTAAGGGGAGGGAGTACTGAAGCTTTCTTT.

The chain couples TRBV5-5 to TRBJ2-3; weak D call: TRBD1 (6 bases). V lost 4 bases to trimming and J lost 7 bases, with 19 bases between them. The CDR3 loop spans 15 amino acids. Looked up from germline, CDR1 is SGHKS and CDR2 is YYEKEE (reference sequence). CDR3 sequence (DNA): TGTGCCAGCAGCGTCTTCAGGGGTAGTAATAATACGCAGTATTTT. This codes for CASSVFRGSNNTQYF.

The chain carries TRBV6-4 and TRBJ2-3; D is undetermined. Trimming stripped 2 bases from V and 1 base from J, with 7 bases between. The V gene's germline CDR1 is MRHNA and CDR2 SNTAGT. There are 14 residues in the CDR3. The CDR3 sequence: CASSDGLGTDTQYF. Here the CDR3 DNA reads TGTGCCAGCAGTGACGGTCTCGGCACAGATACGCAGTATTTT.

This chain links TRBV5-1 with TRBJ1-1; possibly TRBD1 for D (6 bases). The CDR3 has 14 amino acids. In germline, CDR1 is SGHRS, CDR2 YFSETQ. The V end lost 2 bases, the J end lost 5 bases, and 13 bases lay between the germline ends. The CDR3 nucleotides are TGCGCCAGCAGCTTAGATTACAGGGTGACTGAAGCTTTCTTT. Translating gives CASSLDYRVTEAFF.